A single sample gave rise to the 15 T cell receptor beta chains below, sequenced in a study of T cell responses to AZD1222 COVID-19 vaccine. Data came from immunoSEQ multiplex PCR; TCRdb stores just in-frame clones and leaves some out. Here the sample spans 150,000 to 200,000 clones, about 94% being singletons. The sample in question was peripheral blood, obtained on day 0 of AZD1222 vaccination. The receptor set was obtained from an adult in good health.

The CDR3 DNA follows: TGTGCCAGCAGCCAAAGCCCAGACAGGGCCCAGTACTTC. Its protein product is CASSQSPDRAQYF. The V call is TRBV3-1 (or the pseudogene TRBV3-2), the J call TRBJ2-5, with 7 bases that match TRBD1. The trim removed 2 bases at V and 9 bases at J, leaving 6 bases unmatched. Germline lookup yields CDR1 LGHDT and CDR2 YNNKEL (reference sequence). The CDR3 sequence is 13 residues long.

This chain joins TRBV2 and TRBJ2-7, with D perhaps TRBD2 (5 bases). Trimming removed 3 bases from V and 7 bases from J, with 10 bases in between. From germline, CDR1 is SNHLY and CDR2 FYNNEI. This CDR3 has 12 amino acids. The CDR3 is CASSERAREQYF. CDR3 sequence (DNA): TGTGCCAGCAGTGAGAGGGCCAGGGAGCAGTACTTC. The whole variable domain, filled in from reference TRBV2 and TRBJ2-7, reads EPEVTQTPSHQVTQMGQEVILRCVPISNHLYFYWYRQILGQKVEFLVSFYNNEISEKSEIFDDQFSVERPDGSNFTLKIRSTKLEDSAMYFCASSERAREQYFGPGTRLTVT.

This chain connects TRBV18 to TRBJ2-7; the match to TRBD1 covers 7 bases. Germline V lookup: CDR1 KGHSH, CDR2 LQKENI. This CDR3 has 14 residues. V shed 4 bases, J shed 2 bases, and the junction held 5 bases outside the gene matches. CDR3: CASSRRDSPYEQYF. CDR3 DNA sequence: TGTGCCAGCTCACGCCGGGACAGCCCCTACGAGCAGTACTTC.

This clone was seen a handful of times. The chain uses TRBV10-3 and TRBJ2-7, with TRBD2 as a possible D gene (5 bases). V lost 2 bases, J lost 6 bases, and 14 bases lay in between. CDR1 is ENHRY and CDR2 is SYGVKD in the germline V gene. This CDR3 has 14 residues. CDR3 sequence (DNA): TGTGCCATCAGTGAGACGGGGAGTGTTGCCGAGCAGTACTTC. Its protein product is CAISETGSVAEQYF.

Remarks on this clone: The identical CDR3 is also encoded by other nucleotide sequences in the sample. The chain links TRBV28 to TRBJ2-7; TRBD1 might be the D (7 bases). The germline V and J ends were trimmed by 6 bases and 0 bases, with 12 bases remaining between them. Germline assignment: CDR1 MDHEN and CDR2 SYDVKM. There are 14 residues in the CDR3. CDR3 nucleotide sequence: TGTGCCAGCAGCCCAGGGGGGAGCTCCTACGAGCAGTACTTC. Protein: CASSPGGSSYEQYF.

This chain joins TRBV7-9 and TRBJ2-1; 7 bases are shared with TRBD2. Per the germline V gene, CDR1 is SEHNR and CDR2 is FQNEAQ (reference sequence). This CDR3 comprises 15 residues. Germline trimming cut 5 bases from V and 7 bases from J; bases unmatched to any gene: 11. The CDR3 here is CASSLDAGVRNEQFF. CDR3 DNA: TGTGCCAGCAGCCTCGACGCGGGAGTACGAAATGAGCAGTTCTTC.

The chain uses TRBV19 and TRBJ1-1; D is perhaps TRBD1 (6 bases). The CDR3 loop spans 13 amino acids. CDR1 and CDR2 (germline): LNHDA, SQIVND (reference sequence). Trimming pared 5 bases from V and 1 base from J, leaving 8 bases between. CDR3 DNA sequence: TGTGCCAGTAGTCCGGGACAGAACACTGAAGCTTTCTTT. This gives the protein CASSPGQNTEAFF.

V and J are TRBV29-1 and TRBJ1-1, with no clear D. Germline CDR1 SQVTM, CDR2 ANQGSEA. Trimming removed 7 bases at V and 3 bases at J, with 12 bases between. The CDR3 runs 12 residues. The CDR3 DNA is TGCAGCGGCCGACGATGGGACACTGAAGCTTTCTTT. Amino acids: CSGRRWDTEAFF.

The gene calls are TRBV19 and TRBJ1-1; D unresolved. The CDR3 is made up of 12 amino acids. Looked up from germline, CDR1 is LNHDA and CDR2 is SQIVND (reference sequence). V was cut by 4 bases and J by 2 bases, with 5 bases left in between. CDR3 bases: TGTGCCAGTAGTACGCTAAACACTGAAGCTTTCTTT. Translating it yields CASSTLNTEAFF.

This chain connects TRBV19 to TRBJ1-2, with TRBD1 matching over 7 bases. The CDR3 covers 15 residues. Trimming took 7 bases from V and 3 from J; bases not matched to a gene: 11. The V gene's germline CDR1 is LNHDA and CDR2 SQIVND (reference sequence). The CDR3 protein is CASTEAARGDYGYTF. Here the CDR3 DNA reads TGTGCCAGTACCGAAGCCGCCAGGGGGGACTATGGCTACACCTTC.

The chain is built from TRBV30 and TRBJ2-5, with unresolved D. This CDR3 has 12 amino acids. Germline CDR1 reads GTSNPN; CDR2 reads SVGIG (reference sequence). Between the trimmed V and J ends, which lost 3 bases and 0 bases, there was a span of 5 bases. Written as DNA, the CDR3 is TGTGCCTGGAGGGTGTACCAAGAGACCCAGTACTTC. Translated, it gives CAWRVYQETQYF.

This clone showed up just once. The chain combines TRBV30 with TRBJ1-3, with TRBD1 as a possible D gene (6 bases). The germline V gene has CDR1 GTSNPN and CDR2 SVGIG (reference sequence). This CDR3 has 15 residues. Trimming removed 4 bases at V and 0 bases at J, with 13 bases between. CDR3 residues: CAWIQDRGSGNTIYF. CDR3 nucleotide sequence: TGTGCCTGGATCCAGGACAGAGGCTCTGGAAACACCATATATTTT.

The CDR3: CASSQDWRQGTKNIQYF. In nucleotides, the CDR3 is TGTGCCAGCAGCCAAGATTGGCGACAGGGAACCAAAAACATTCAGTACTTC. The rearrangement links TRBV14 to TRBJ2-4, with 7 bases matching TRBD1. The CDR3 sequence is 17 residues long. CDR1 and CDR2 (germline): SGHDN, FVKESK. Trimming cost V 0 bases and J 2 bases; bases outside gene matches: 7.

V is TRBV11-2 and J is TRBJ2-3; 8 bases match TRBD2. Trimming took 0 bases from V and 2 from J; bases not matched to a gene: 4. CDR1 is SGHAT, CDR2 FQNNGV, per germline. The CDR3 is made up of 16 amino acids. CDR3: CASSLDSGSYTDTQYF. CDR3 in DNA: TGTGCCAGCAGCTTAGACAGCGGGAGCTACACAGATACGCAGTATTTT.

V usage is TRBV12-3 or TRBV12-4 and J usage is TRBJ1-5; D is ambiguous. The CDR3 loop spans 12 amino acids. V lost 0 bases to trimming and J lost 5 bases, with 2 bases between them. CDR3: CASSLADQPQHF. For the CDR3, the DNA is TGTGCCAGCAGTTTAGCAGATCAGCCCCAGCATTTT.